This passage covers 30 T cell receptor beta chains from one sample sequenced in a study of neoadjuvant anti-PD-1 for oral cavity cancer. The repertoire was sequenced with immunoSEQ multiplex PCR; TCRdb's copy has only in-frame clones and lacks some. The sample holds roughly 15,000 clones, less than 80% seen once. Indicated time point: after neoadjuvant nivolumab, at surgical resection. Sequences were derived from PBMCs, sampled after nivolumab (anti-PD-1) treatment. The receptors shown here come from a person between 40 and 79 years old with oral cavity squamous cell carcinoma.

The chain links TRBV5-8 to TRBJ2-3; D may be TRBD1 (5 bases). The germline CDR1 and CDR2 sequences are SGHTS and YDEGEE. V lost 0 bases and J 4 bases, leaving 12 bases between the germline ends. The CDR3 extends over 15 amino acids. The CDR3, as DNA: TGTGCCAGCAGCTTGGGATCTTGGGGCGCAGATACGCAGTATTTT. Translating gives CASSLGSWGADTQYF.

The chain is built from TRBV4-1 and TRBJ2-1; 7 positions match TRBD2. V was pared by 0 bases and J by 2 bases, with 4 bases of the junction left unmatched. The CDR3 runs 16 residues. Germline V lookup: CDR1 MGHRA, CDR2 YSYEKL. The CDR3 region has the DNA TGCGCCAGCAGCCAAGATACAAGCGGGGCCTACAATGAGCAGTTCTTC. It is translated as CASSQDTSGAYNEQFF.

The rearrangement uses TRBV5-6 and TRBJ2-7; the match to TRBD2 covers 7 bases. Germline V gene data show CDR1 as SGHDT and CDR2 as YYEEEE. This CDR3 is 11 amino acids long. The J segment lost 7 bases and the V segment lost 4 bases, leaving 2 bases of the junction unmatched. The CDR3 DNA reads TGTGCCAGCAGCGTCGGGGGGGAGCAGTACTTC. This encodes CASSVGGEQYF.

This clone is medium-sized (0.01 to 0.1%) in the sample. J is TRBJ2-7 and V is TRBV5-6, with 8 bases lining up with TRBD1. The germline V gene has CDR1 SGHDT and CDR2 YYEEEE. This CDR3 contains 15 residues. The J segment lost 3 bases and the V segment lost 2 bases, leaving 7 bases of the junction unmatched. This CDR3 reads CASSLKTGALYEQYF. Written as DNA, the CDR3 is TGTGCCAGCAGCTTAAAGACAGGGGCTCTCTACGAGCAGTACTTC.

The chain joins TRBV5-6 to TRBJ2-7; TRBD2 matches 8 bases. The CDR3 is 14 residues long. The germline V gene has CDR1 SGHDT and CDR2 YYEEEE. V dropped 0 bases and J dropped 4; count of bases not matched to a gene: 3. CDR3 in amino acids: CASSLAPSGYEQYF. CDR3 coding DNA: TGTGCCAGCAGCTTGGCCCCTAGCGGGTACGAGCAGTACTTC.

The V and J genes are TRBV6-5 and TRBJ1-4; unclear D gene. Germline lookup yields CDR1 MNHEY and CDR2 SVGAGI. V was trimmed by 0 bases and J by 5 bases, leaving 7 bases between them. The CDR3 is 14 residues long. DNA of the CDR3: TGTGCCAGCAGTTACTCCGGTAGAAATGAAAAACTGTTTTTT. It specifies CASSYSGRNEKLFF.

V and J are TRBV2 and TRBJ2-7; possible D gene TRBD2, 5 bases. V gave up 2 bases and J gave up 2 bases, with 10 bases separating them. CDR3 length: 14 amino acids. Germline assignment: CDR1 SNHLY and CDR2 FYNNEI. CDR3 DNA sequence: TGTGCCAGCAGTGAAAGAGGGCAGGCCTACGAGCAGTACTTC. Translating it yields CASSERGQAYEQYF.

CDR3 DNA sequence: TGCAGCGTTGAGTCAGGGGGAGACTACGAGCAGTACTTC. Translated, it gives CSVESGGDYEQYF. The chain links TRBV29-1 to TRBJ2-7; 7 nucleotides agree with TRBD1. Germline V gives CDR1 SQVTM, CDR2 ANQGSEA. The V gene end was trimmed by 3 bases and the J gene end by 3 bases; junction bases not matched to a gene: 5. This CDR3 spans 13 amino acids.

This clone was counted between two and nine times. The V gene is TRBV28, the J gene TRBJ1-1; D is unclear. This CDR3 is built from 11 residues. Trimming took 4 bases from V and 8 from J, leaving 8 bases between them. Per germline, CDR1 MDHEN and CDR2 SYDVKM. The CDR3 DNA reads as TGTGCCAGCAGTTGGATAGGGGAAGCTTTCTTT. Residues: CASSWIGEAFF.

The CDR3 coding sequence is TGCGCCAGCAGCCAAGTCCCCCTCCCGGGGGGGGAGCTGTTTTTT. Translating it yields CASSQVPLPGGELFF. V gene TRBV4-1 combines with J gene TRBJ2-2; D is perhaps TRBD2 (5 bases). The CDR3 is made up of 15 amino acids. CDR1 is MGHRA, CDR2 YSYEKL, per germline. Trimming pared 1 base from V and 8 bases from J, leaving 14 bases between.

The V and J genes are TRBV10-3 and TRBJ2-5, with a possible D match to TRBD1 (7 bases). Trimming stripped 5 bases from V and 5 bases from J, with 15 bases between. Germline CDR1 reads ENHRY; CDR2 reads SYGVKD. CDR3 length: 14 amino acids. DNA for the CDR3: TGTGCCATCAGTCTGGGCAGGGGGAGGGAGACCCAGTACTTC. Translating gives CAISLGRGRETQYF.

The chain joins TRBV10-2 to TRBJ1-3, with D unclear. V was cut by 10 bases and J by 0 bases, with 10 bases left in between. Germline CDR1 WSHSY, CDR2 SAAADI. This CDR3 contains 13 residues. CDR3 nucleotides: TGCGCCACCCGACCGAGCTCTGGAAACACCATATATTTT. It translates to CATRPSSGNTIYF.

V gene TRBV14 combines with J gene TRBJ1-1; D uncertain. Germline V gene lookup returns CDR1 SGHDN and CDR2 FVKESK. The CDR3 is 14 residues long. V gave up 1 base and J gave up 4 bases, with 10 bases separating them. In nucleotides, the CDR3 is TGTGCCAGCAGCCAAGTAGACATGCGCACTGAAGCTTTCTTT. Encoded protein: CASSQVDMRTEAFF.

The V and J genes are TRBV7-2 and TRBJ1-2; the D gene is possibly TRBD1 (5 bases). The CDR3 runs 14 residues. V gave up 5 bases and J gave up 8 bases, with 18 bases separating them. Germline CDR1 reads SGHTA; CDR2 reads FQGNSA. The CDR3 protein is CASSGQGTRRGYTF. Here the CDR3 DNA reads TGTGCCAGCAGCGGCCAGGGTACTAGGAGGGGCTACACCTTC. Complete variable domain (other parts from reference TRBV7-2 and TRBJ1-2): GAGVSQSPSNKVTEKGKDVELRCDPISGHTALYWYRQSLGQGLEFLIYFQGNSAPDKSGLPSDRFSAERTGGSVSTLTIQRTQQEDSAVYLCASSGQGTRRGYTFGSGTRLTVV.

CDR3: CASSPSRIYSYEQYF. DNA of the CDR3: TGTGCCAGCAGCCCTAGTCGAATTTACTCCTACGAGCAGTACTTC. This chain joins TRBV7-8 and TRBJ2-7; no clear D gene. The CDR3 is 15 amino acids. Germline V gene lookup returns CDR1 SGHVS and CDR2 FQNEAQ. Trimming cost V 5 bases and J 0 bases, with 14 bases left between them.

CDR3 bases: TGTGCCAGCAGCTTAGCTAGCGGGACCCCCTACGAGCAGTACTTC. It translates to CASSLASGTPYEQYF. This chain links TRBV7-9 with TRBJ2-7, with 8 bases fitting TRBD2. The length of the CDR3 is 15 residues. V shed 0 bases, J shed 2 bases, and the junction held 3 bases outside the gene matches. From germline, CDR1 is SEHNR and CDR2 FQNEAQ (reference sequence). The full variable domain, in which reference TRBV7-9 and TRBJ2-7 provide the parts outside the CDR3, is DTGVSQNPRHKITKRGQNVTFRCDPISEHNRLYWYRQTLGQGPEFLTYFQNEAQLEKSRLLSDRFSAERPKGSFSTLEIQRTEQGDSAMYLCASSLASGTPYEQYFGPGTRLTVT.

The V gene is TRBV29-1, the J gene TRBJ1-1; tentatively, D is TRBD1 (5 bases). V was trimmed by 4 bases and J by 3 bases, leaving 15 bases between them. Germline loops: CDR1 SQVTM, CDR2 ANQGSEA. This CDR3 comprises 14 residues. The chain's CDR3 is CSVGGRLADTEAFF. DNA of the CDR3: TGCAGCGTTGGGGGCCGTTTAGCGGACACTGAAGCTTTCTTT.

The rearrangement links TRBV9 to TRBJ2-5; D perhaps matches TRBD2 (6 bases). The CDR3 has 14 residues. The V gene lost 4 bases and the J gene lost 3 bases, with 13 bases spanning the gap. The germline CDR1 and CDR2 sequences are SGDLS and YYNGEE. CDR3 loop: CASSTGGQEETQYF. In DNA form, the CDR3 reads TGTGCCAGCAGCACAGGAGGGCAGGAAGAGACCCAGTACTTC.

This rearrangement joins TRBV2 to TRBJ2-1; tentatively, D is TRBD2 (5 bases). The CDR3 spans 15 residues. CDR1 and CDR2 (germline): SNHLY, FYNNEI. V was shortened by 5 bases and J by 5 bases, with 16 bases between the two germline ends. CDR3 sequence reads: CASSTIGLTHNEQFF. Written as DNA, the CDR3 is TGTGCCAGCAGTACCATAGGACTCACCCACAATGAGCAGTTCTTC.

This clone was seen a single time. The chain links TRBV2 to TRBJ2-7, with TRBD1 identical over 10 bases. Trimming at V came to 2 bases and at J to 6 bases, leaving 7 bases not matched to a gene. Per germline, CDR1 SNHLY and CDR2 FYNNEI. This CDR3 has 15 residues. The CDR3 sequence: CASSELRDRGREQYF. The CDR3, as DNA: TGTGCCAGCAGTGAATTAAGGGACAGGGGTCGCGAGCAGTACTTC.

This rearrangement joins TRBV19 to TRBJ1-5; no clear D gene. Germline values: CDR1 LNHDA, CDR2 SQIVND (reference sequence). The V and J ends lost 7 bases and 0 bases respectively, with 16 bases between them. The CDR3 extends over 16 amino acids. The CDR3 sequence is CASTYTALHSNQPQHF. The CDR3 DNA is TGTGCCAGTACATATACGGCCTTACATAGCAATCAGCCCCAGCATTTT.

The chain employs TRBV5-1 and TRBJ2-5; weak D call: TRBD2 (5 bases). Germline V gene sequence: CDR1 SGHRS, CDR2 YFSETQ. CDR3 length equals 15 residues. The V gene lost 4 bases and the J gene lost 1 base, with 14 bases spanning the gap. The CDR3 DNA reads TGCGCCAGCAGCCTATACGGGGAACGCCAAGAGACCCAGTACTTC. Translating gives CASSLYGERQETQYF.

Details on this clone: The CDR3 end shows no conserved phenylalanine or tryptophan, and so a read error is likely. Because the CDR3's place on the DNA is in doubt, the DNA is left out and the CDR3 is given as listed by TCRdb. V is TRBV6-1 and J is TRBJ2-7. Per germline, CDR1 MNHNS and CDR2 SASEGT. Including both end residues, the CDR3 is 9 amino acids long. The CDR3 loop reads CASSYLCSS.

The V gene is TRBV7-8, the J gene TRBJ2-5; D perhaps matches TRBD2 (5 bases). From germline, CDR1 is SGHVS and CDR2 FQNEAQ. The CDR3 runs 12 residues. Deletions cut 2 bases from V and 7 bases from J, with 8 bases between. The CDR3 is CASSLLEVTQYF. DNA of the CDR3: TGTGCCAGCAGCTTACTGGAGGTGACCCAGTACTTC.

The rearrangement links TRBV29-1 to TRBJ2-5, with 8 bases lining up with TRBD1. The V and J ends lost 6 bases and 2 bases, in that order; junction bases with no gene match: 2. In germline, CDR1 is SQVTM, CDR2 ANQGSEA. This CDR3 is built from 12 residues. CDR3 residues: CSVGQGQETQYF. Written as DNA, the CDR3 is TGCAGCGTAGGACAGGGTCAAGAGACCCAGTACTTC.

The chain is built from TRBV6-5 and TRBJ2-7; 8 bases match TRBD1. Germline CDR1 reads MNHEY; CDR2 reads SVGAGI. The trim removed 2 bases at V and 6 bases at J, leaving 12 bases unmatched. The CDR3 has 16 amino acids. In DNA, the CDR3 is TGTGCCAGCAGTTACAAAGCCCAGGGGGCGCGATTCGAGCAGTACTTC. It is translated as CASSYKAQGARFEQYF.

DNA of the CDR3: TGCGCCAGCAGCCCTTCCTTAACCTACAATGAGCAGTTCTTC. Translation gives CASSPSLTYNEQFF. The chain uses TRBV4-1 and TRBJ2-1; D is ambiguous. V dropped 4 bases and J dropped 2 bases, with 9 bases sitting between them. Per the germline V gene, CDR1 is MGHRA and CDR2 is YSYEKL. The CDR3 length is 14 residues.

This clone was recorded a few times. The chain combines TRBV11-2 with TRBJ1-4; D is possibly TRBD1 (6 bases). The CDR3 extends over 16 amino acids. Trimming removed 5 bases from V and 2 bases from J, with 15 bases in between. CDR1 is SGHAT, CDR2 FQNNGV, per germline. CDR3: CASSRLTGPTNEKLFF. CDR3 bases: TGTGCCAGCAGCCGCCTCACAGGGCCGACTAATGAAAAACTGTTTTTT.

The chain uses TRBV7-9 and TRBJ1-1; D ambiguous. The ends were cut back, 1 base at V and 9 bases at J, with 15 bases in the middle. The CDR3 runs 14 residues. Germline V gene sequence: CDR1 SEHNR, CDR2 FQNEAQ (reference sequence). The DNA of the CDR3 is TGTGCCAGCAGCTTAGACAGTGTATCAGATAAAGCTTTCTTT. Translation gives CASSLDSVSDKAFF.

The CDR3 loop reads CASGTGQPQHF. The CDR3 region has the DNA TGTGCCAGTGGGACGGGGCAGCCCCAGCATTTT. The chain has TRBV6-1 and TRBJ1-5; D is perhaps TRBD1 (5 bases). Trimming removed 9 bases at V and 7 bases at J, with 10 bases between. CDR1 MNHNS and CDR2 SASEGT come from the germline V gene. The length of the CDR3 is 11 residues.